Listed here is a single TCR beta chain. The record originates from a study of blood T cell repertoires in COVID-19. Study information: Sites across the United States, Italy and Spain contributed samples from acute and convalescent COVID-19. The cDNA or gDNA used as material had been derived from T cells, B-cell-depleted T cells, or PBMCs.

Germline V gene lookup returns CDR1 PRHDT and CDR2 FYEKMQ (reference sequence). The J segment lost 7 bases and the V segment lost 4 bases, leaving 7 bases of the junction unmatched. This CDR3 is built from 13 residues. In the study's own analysis: Reference gene primer amplification gave nucleated cell count estimates. Here immunoSEQ multiplex PCR was the method, and the copy in TCRdb shows in-frame clones only, minus some. V and J calls and clone size are those listed in that table; D and trimming were worked out from the DNA. This table holds a few hundred thousand clones, 75% to 90% found once. The sequencing input was peripheral blood. The rearrangement uses TRBV13 and TRBJ2-7; 7 bases align to TRBD1. The source of this sequence is a man between 18 and 35 years old with active or convalescent COVID-19. The CDR3 DNA follows: TGTGCCAGCAGCTCCGGGACAGTGGGTGAGCAGTACTTC. It yields the protein CASSSGTVGEQYF.